This T cell receptor beta chain was profiled in a study of CD8 T cells in ankylosing spondylitis. Study outcomes and limitations: A TCR beta motif of fewer than ten highly homologous variants appeared characteristic of ankylosing spondylitis blood.

Germline V gene sequence: CDR1 SGHKS, CDR2 YYEKEE (reference sequence). Germline trimming cut 3 bases from V and 9 bases from J; bases unmatched to any gene: 10. CDR3 length equals 16 residues. Points on this clonotype: Its specificity is unknown.

TCRdb re-called the 5' RACE reads through MiXCR, storing one row per CDR3 protein. Of around 340,000 distinct CDR3 sequences in the sample, 14% to 15% were seen once. Sample: blood, either unsorted or a sorted T cell fraction (not recorded which). This chain links TRBV5-5 with TRBJ2-1, with 12 bases identical to TRBD2. The sequence was obtained from a male donor with ankylosing spondylitis or in good health (not recorded which). The CDR3 DNA reads as TGTGCCAGCAGCTGGAGACTAGCGGGGGAAGCATTTGAGCAGTTCTTC. Translation gives CASSWRLAGEAFEQFF.